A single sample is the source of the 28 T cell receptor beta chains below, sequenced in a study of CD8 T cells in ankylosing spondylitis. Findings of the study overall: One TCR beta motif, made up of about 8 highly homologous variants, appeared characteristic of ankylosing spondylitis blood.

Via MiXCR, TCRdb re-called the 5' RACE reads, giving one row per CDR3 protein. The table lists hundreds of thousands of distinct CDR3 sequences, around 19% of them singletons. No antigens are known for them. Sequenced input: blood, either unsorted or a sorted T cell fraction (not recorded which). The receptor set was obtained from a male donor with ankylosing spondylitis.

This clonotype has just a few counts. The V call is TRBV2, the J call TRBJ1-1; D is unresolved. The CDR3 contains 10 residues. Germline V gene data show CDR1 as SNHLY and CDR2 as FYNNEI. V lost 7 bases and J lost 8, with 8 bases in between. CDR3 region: CASTGIEAFF. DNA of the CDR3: TGTGCCAGCACCGGGATAGAAGCTTTCTTT.

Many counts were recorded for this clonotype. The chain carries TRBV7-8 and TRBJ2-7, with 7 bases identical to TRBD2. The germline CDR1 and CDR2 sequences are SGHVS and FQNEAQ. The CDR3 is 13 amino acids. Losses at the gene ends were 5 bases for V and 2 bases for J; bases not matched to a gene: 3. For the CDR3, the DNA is TGTGCCAGCAGCCAAGCGGGGCCCTACGAGCAGTACTTC. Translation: CASSQAGPYEQYF.

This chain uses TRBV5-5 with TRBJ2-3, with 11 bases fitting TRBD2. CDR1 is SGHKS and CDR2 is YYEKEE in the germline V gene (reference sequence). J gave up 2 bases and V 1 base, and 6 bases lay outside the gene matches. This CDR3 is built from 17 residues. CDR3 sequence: CASSLMPSGGNTDTQYF. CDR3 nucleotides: TGTGCCAGCAGCTTGATGCCTAGCGGGGGGAACACAGATACGCAGTATTTT.

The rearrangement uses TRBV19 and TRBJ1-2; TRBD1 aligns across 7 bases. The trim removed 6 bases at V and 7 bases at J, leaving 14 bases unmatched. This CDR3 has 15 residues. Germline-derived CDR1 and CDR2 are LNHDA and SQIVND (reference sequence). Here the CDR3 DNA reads TGTGCCAGTAGGGAAGGCGAAGGGGGCTCCCGTGGCTACACCTTC. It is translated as CASREGEGGSRGYTF.

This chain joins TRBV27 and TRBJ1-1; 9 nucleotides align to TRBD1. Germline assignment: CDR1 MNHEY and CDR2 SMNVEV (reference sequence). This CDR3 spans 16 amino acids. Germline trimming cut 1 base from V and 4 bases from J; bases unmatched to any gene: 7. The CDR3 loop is CASSLLGATGGTEAFF. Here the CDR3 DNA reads TGTGCCAGCAGTTTATTAGGGGCGACAGGGGGCACTGAAGCTTTCTTT.

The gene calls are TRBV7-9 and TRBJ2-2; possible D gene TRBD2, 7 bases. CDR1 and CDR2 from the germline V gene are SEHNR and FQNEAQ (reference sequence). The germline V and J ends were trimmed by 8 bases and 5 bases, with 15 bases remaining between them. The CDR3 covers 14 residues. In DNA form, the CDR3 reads TGTGCCAGCGAGGGGGGGGACGCAACCGGGGAGCTGTTTTTT. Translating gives CASEGGDATGELFF.

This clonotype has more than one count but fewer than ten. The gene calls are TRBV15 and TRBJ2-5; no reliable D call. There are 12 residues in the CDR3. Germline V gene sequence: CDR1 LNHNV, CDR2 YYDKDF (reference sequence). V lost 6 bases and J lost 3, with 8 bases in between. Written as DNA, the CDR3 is TGTGCCACCAGGGGCGGTAAAGAGACCCAGTACTTC. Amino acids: CATRGGKETQYF.

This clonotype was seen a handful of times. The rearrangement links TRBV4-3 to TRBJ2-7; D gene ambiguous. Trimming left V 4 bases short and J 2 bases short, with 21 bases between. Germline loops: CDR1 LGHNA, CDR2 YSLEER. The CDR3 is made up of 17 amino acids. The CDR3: CASSPDLVGAITYEQYF. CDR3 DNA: TGCGCCAGCAGCCCCGACCTTGTGGGCGCGATCACCTACGAGCAGTACTTC.

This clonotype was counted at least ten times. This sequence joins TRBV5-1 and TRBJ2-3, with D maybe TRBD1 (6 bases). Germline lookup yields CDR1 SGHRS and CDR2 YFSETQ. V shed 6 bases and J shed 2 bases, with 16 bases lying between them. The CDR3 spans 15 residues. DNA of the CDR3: TGCGCCAGCACCCCCCGGGACACCTACACAGATACGCAGTATTTT. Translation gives CASTPRDTYTDTQYF.

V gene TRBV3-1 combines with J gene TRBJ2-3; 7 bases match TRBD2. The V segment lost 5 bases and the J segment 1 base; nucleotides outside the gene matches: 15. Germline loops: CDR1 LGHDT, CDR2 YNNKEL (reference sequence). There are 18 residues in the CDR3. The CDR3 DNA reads TGTGCCAGCAGCTTAACGTTCGGGACTATTCTTCGCACAGATACGCAGTATTTT. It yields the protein CASSLTFGTILRTDTQYF.

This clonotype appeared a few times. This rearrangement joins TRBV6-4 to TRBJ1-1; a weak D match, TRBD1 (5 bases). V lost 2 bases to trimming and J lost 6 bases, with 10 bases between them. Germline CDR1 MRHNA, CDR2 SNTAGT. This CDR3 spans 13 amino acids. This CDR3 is CASSDGAASEAFF. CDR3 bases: TGTGCCAGCAGTGACGGGGCCGCCTCTGAAGCTTTCTTT.

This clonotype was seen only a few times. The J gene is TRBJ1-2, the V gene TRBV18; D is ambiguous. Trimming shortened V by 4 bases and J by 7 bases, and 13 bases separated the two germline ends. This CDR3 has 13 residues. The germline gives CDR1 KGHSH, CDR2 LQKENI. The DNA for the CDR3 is TGTGCCAGCTCACGTAGGACGTCTGGTGGCTACACCTTC. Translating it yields CASSRRTSGGYTF. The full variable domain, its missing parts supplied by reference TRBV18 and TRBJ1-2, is NAGVMQNPRHLVRRRGQEARLRCSPMKGHSHVYWYRQLPEEGLKFMVYLQKENIIDESGMPKERFSAEFPKEGPSILRIQQVVRGDSAAYFCASSRRTSGGYTFGSGTRLTVV.

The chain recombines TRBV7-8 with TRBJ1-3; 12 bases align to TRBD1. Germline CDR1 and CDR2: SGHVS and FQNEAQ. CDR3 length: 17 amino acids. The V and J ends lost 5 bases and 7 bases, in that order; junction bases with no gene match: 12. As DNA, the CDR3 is TGTGCCAGCAGCATACCACCGGGACAGGGGGCGGATAACACCATATATTTT. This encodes CASSIPPGQGADNTIYF.

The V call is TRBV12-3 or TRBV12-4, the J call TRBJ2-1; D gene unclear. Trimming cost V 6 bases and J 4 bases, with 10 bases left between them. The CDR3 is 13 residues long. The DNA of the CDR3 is TGTGCCAGCAGCCTGAGTCAGTACAATGAGCAGTTCTTC. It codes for CASSLSQYNEQFF.

The CDR3 here is CASSQEGSGSNTEAFF. The CDR3, as DNA: TGTGCCAGCAGCCAAGAGGGGAGTGGATCAAACACTGAAGCTTTCTTT. This rearrangement joins TRBV4-2 to TRBJ1-1, with no clear D. The V and J ends lost 0 bases and 2 bases respectively, with 13 bases between them. This CDR3 spans 16 amino acids. CDR1 and CDR2 (germline): LGHNA, YNFKEQ.

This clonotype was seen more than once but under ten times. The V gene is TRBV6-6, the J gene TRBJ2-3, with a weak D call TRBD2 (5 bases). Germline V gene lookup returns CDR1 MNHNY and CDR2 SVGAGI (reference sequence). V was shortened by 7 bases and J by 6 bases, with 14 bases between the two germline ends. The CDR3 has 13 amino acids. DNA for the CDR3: TGTGCCAGCAACCGGGAATTGGGCGATACGCAGTATTTT. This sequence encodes CASNRELGDTQYF.

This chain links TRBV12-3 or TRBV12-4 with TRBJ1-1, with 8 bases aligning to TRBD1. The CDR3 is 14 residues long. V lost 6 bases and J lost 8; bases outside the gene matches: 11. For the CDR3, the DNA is TGTGCCAGCAGCTTGGACAGGGTCTCGGAAGAAGCTTTCTTT. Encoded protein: CASSLDRVSEEAFF.

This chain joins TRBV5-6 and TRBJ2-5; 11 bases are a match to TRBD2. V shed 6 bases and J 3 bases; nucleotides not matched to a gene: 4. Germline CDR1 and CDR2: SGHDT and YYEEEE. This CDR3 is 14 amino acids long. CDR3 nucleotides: TGTGCCAGCACTAGCGGGGGGCGGGAAGAGACCCAGTACTTC. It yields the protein CASTSGGREETQYF.

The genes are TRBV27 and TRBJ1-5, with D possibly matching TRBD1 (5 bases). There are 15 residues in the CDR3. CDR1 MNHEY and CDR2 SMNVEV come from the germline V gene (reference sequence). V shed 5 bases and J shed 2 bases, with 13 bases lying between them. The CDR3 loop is CASSPDWDGNQPQHF. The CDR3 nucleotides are TGTGCCAGCAGTCCCGACTGGGACGGCAATCAGCCCCAGCATTTT.

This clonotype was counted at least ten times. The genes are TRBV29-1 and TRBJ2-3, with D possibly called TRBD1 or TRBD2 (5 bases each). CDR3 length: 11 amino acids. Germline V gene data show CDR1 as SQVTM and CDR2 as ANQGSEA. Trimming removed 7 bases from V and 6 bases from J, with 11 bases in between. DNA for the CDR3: TGCAGCGCTCTCTGGGGGGATACGCAGTATTTT. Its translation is CSALWGDTQYF.

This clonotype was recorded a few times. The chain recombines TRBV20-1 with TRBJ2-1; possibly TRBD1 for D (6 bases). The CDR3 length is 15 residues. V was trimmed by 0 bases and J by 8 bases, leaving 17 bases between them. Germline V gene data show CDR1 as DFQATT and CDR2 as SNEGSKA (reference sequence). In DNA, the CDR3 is TGCAGTGCTAGAGACCTAGGGGGAGAAGTCGATGAGCAGTTCTTC. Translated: CSARDLGGEVDEQFF.

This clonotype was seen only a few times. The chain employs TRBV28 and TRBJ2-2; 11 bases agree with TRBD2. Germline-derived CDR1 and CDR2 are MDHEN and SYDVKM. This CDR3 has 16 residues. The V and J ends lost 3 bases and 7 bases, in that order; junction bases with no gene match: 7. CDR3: CASSFVAGGKDGELFF. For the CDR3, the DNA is TGTGCCAGCAGTTTTGTAGCGGGAGGGAAAGACGGGGAGCTGTTTTTT.

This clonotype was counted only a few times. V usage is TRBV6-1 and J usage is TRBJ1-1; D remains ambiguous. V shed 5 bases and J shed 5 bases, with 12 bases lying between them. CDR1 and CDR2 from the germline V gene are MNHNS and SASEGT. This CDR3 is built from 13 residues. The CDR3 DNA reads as TGTGCCAGCAGTCGGGGTGTTGGAACTGAAGCTTTCTTT. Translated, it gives CASSRGVGTEAFF.

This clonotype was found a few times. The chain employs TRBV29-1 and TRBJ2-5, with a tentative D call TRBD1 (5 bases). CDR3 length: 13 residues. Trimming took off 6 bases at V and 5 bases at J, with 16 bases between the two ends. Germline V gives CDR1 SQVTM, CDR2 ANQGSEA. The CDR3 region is CSVKEAGWETQYF. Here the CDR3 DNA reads TGCAGCGTCAAAGAGGCAGGGTGGGAGACCCAGTACTTC.

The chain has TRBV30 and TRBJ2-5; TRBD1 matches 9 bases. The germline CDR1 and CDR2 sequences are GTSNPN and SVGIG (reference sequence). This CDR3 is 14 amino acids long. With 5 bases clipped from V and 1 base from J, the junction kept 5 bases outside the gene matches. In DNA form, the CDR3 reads TGTGCCTGGGCGAAGACAGGGGGCCAAGAGACCCAGTACTTC. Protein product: CAWAKTGGQETQYF. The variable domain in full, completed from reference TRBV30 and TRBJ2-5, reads SQTIHQWPATLVQPVGSPLSLECTVEGTSNPNLYWYRQAAGRGLQLLFYSVGIGQISSEVPQNLSASRPQDRQFILSSKKLLLSDSGFYLCAWAKTGGQETQYFGPGTRLLVL.

The CDR3 coding sequence is TGCGCCAGCAGCTTGGCCCCAGGATCGGAGTTCTACGAGCAGTACTTC. Its protein is CASSLAPGSEFYEQYF. The rearrangement uses TRBV5-1 and TRBJ2-7; D is uncertain. Germline CDR1 SGHRS, CDR2 YFSETQ. The V end was cut by 0 bases, the J end by 3 bases, with 16 bases between. The CDR3 covers 16 residues.

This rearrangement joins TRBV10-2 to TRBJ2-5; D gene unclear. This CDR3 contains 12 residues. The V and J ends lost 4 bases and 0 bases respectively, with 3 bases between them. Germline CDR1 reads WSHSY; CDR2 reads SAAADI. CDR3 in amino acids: CASSAYQETQYF. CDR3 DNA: TGCGCCAGCAGTGCGTACCAAGAGACCCAGTACTTC.

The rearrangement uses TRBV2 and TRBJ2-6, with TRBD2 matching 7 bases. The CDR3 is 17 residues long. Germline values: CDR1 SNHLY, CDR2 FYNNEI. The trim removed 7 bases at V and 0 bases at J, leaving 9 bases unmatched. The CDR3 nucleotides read TGTGCCAGCACCCGAGGGAGGGGACGCTCTGGGGCCAACGTCCTGACTTTC. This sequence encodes CASTRGRGRSGANVLTF.